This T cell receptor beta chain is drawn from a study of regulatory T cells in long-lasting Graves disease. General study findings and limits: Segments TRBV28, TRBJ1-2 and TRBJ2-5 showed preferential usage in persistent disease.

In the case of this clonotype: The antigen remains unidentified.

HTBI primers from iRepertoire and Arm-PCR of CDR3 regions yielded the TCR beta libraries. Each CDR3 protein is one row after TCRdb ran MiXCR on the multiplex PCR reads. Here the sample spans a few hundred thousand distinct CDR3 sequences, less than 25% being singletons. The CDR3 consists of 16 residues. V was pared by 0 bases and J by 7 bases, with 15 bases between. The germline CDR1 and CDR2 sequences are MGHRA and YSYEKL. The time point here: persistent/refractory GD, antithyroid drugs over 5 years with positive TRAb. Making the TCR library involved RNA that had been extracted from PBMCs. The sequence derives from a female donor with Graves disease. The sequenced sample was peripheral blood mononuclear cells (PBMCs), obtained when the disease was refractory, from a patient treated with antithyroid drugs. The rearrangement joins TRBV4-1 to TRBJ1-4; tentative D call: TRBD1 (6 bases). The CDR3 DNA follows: TGCGCCAGCAGCCAAGAAGGGGGGGGGCGAGGTGAAAAACTGTTTTTT. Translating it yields CASSQEGGGRGEKLFF.